This T cell receptor beta chain came from a study of PD-1 blockade in classical Hodgkin lymphoma. Study-level results: Baseline TCR diversity was reportedly lower in newly diagnosed patients than healthy donors. Baseline diversity resembling that of newly diagnosed patients was seen in complete responders.

Time point specified: cycle 4 day 1 (C4D1), after around six weeks of nivolumab. Each of the patients experienced relapse following autologous stem cell transplantation, and their brentuximab vedotin exposure differed. V was trimmed by 0 bases and J by 5 bases, leaving 17 bases between them. Germline CDR1 reads SGDLS; CDR2 reads YYNGEE. The CDR3 has 17 amino acids. The method was immunoSEQ multiplex PCR; TCRdb's version includes in-frame clones alone and lacks a portion of them. The sample consists of roughly 64,000 clones, around nine tenths of them appearing once. In the case of this clone: Antigen specificity is unknown.

The origin of this receptor is a human donor with classical Hodgkin lymphoma. The sequenced sample was peripheral blood mononuclear cells (PBMCs), obtained before the fourth cycle of nivolumab. V and J are TRBV9 and TRBJ1-4; tentatively, D is TRBD1 (5 bases). CDR3 in amino acids: CASSVGSSGTANEKLFF. CDR3 DNA sequence: TGTGCCAGCAGCGTAGGTTCCTCCGGGACCGCGAATGAAAAACTGTTTTTT.